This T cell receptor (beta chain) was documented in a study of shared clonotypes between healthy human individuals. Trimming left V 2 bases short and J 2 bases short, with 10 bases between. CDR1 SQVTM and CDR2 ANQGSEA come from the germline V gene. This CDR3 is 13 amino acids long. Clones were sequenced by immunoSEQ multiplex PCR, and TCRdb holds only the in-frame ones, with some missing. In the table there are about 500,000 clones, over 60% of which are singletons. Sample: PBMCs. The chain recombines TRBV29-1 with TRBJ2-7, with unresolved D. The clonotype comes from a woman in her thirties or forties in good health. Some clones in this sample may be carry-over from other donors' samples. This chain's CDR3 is CSVELASPYEQYF. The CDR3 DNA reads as TGCAGCGTTGAATTAGCCTCCCCCTACGAGCAGTACTTC.